This TCR beta chain was sequenced for a study of breast tumors, draining lymph nodes, adjacent tissues. The lymph nodes were axillary draining lymph nodes from breast cancer patients. For this clonotype: As yet, its antigen is unknown. A much larger clone differs by one base, so this may be a read error.

Germline-derived CDR1 and CDR2 are MNHNY and SVGAGI (reference sequence). The CDR3 runs 13 residues. Overall study findings and caveats: The data were judged consistent with most tumor T cells coming from lymph node and expanding in tumor. Tumor and nontumor repertoires were significantly more similar in luminal-like than in basal-like breast cancer.

TCRdb independently ran MiXCR on the multiplex PCR reads; one entry per CDR3 protein. The sample lists about 140,000 distinct CDR3 sequences, approximately 20% occurring once. The J gene is TRBJ1-3, the V gene TRBV6-6; D not certain. This TCR was sampled from a female donor with breast cancer. Some clones in this sample may be carry-over from other donors' samples. Sequenced input: axillary lymph node tissue. Written as DNA, the CDR3 is TGTGCCGGCAGTTACTCTCCCGCAGACACCATATATTTT. Its translation: CAGSYSPADTIYF.